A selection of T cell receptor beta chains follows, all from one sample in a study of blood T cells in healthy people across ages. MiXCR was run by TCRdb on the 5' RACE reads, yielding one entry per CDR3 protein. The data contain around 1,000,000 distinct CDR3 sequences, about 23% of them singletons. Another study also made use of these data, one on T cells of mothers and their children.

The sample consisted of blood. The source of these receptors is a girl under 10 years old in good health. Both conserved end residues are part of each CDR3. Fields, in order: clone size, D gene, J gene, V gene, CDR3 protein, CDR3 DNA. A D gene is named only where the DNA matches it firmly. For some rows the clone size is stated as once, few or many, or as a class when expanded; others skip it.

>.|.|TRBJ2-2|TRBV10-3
CAISLVVGELFF
TGTGCCATCTCCCTAGTAGTCGGGGAGCTGTTTTTT
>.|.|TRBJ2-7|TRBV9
CASSGSGTPTYEQYF
TGTGCCAGCAGCGGATCCGGGACTCCCACCTACGAGCAGTACTTC
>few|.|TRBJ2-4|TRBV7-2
CASSLAATAKNIQYF
TGTGCCAGCAGCTTGGCGGCGACGGCCAAAAACATTCAGTACTTC
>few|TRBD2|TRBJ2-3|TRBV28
CASSDGTSGRAMADTQYF
TGTGCCAGCAGCGATGGGACTAGCGGGAGGGCCATGGCAGATACGCAGTATTTT
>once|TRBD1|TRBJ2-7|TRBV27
CASSLFRTGDIYEQYF
TGTGCCAGCAGTTTATTCCGGACAGGGGACATCTACGAGCAGTACTTC
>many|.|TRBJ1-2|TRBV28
CASSPDSFYGYTF
TGTGCCAGCAGCCCGGACTCGTTCTATGGCTACACCTTC
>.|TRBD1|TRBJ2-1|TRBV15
CATSPFFGETGVYNEQFF
TGTGCCACCAGCCCATTCTTCGGGGAGACAGGGGTTTACAATGAGCAGTTCTTC
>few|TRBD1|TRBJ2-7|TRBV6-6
CASSYEGQGYYEQYF
TGTGCCAGCAGTTACGAGGGACAGGGTTACTACGAGCAGTACTTC
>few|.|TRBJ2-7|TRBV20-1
CSASLPGQYEQYF
TGCAGTGCTAGCCTCCCCGGACAGTACGAGCAGTACTTC
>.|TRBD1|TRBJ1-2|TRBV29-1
CSVALGQGLPRGGGYTF
TGCAGCGTGGCCCTTGGACAGGGACTCCCGAGGGGCGGTGGCTACACCTTC
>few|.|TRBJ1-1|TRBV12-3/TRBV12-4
CASSLPTPGQTEAFF
TGTGCCAGCAGTCTCCCGACACCGGGGCAGACTGAAGCTTTCTTT
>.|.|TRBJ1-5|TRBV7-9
CATGGDSGKEALGQPQHF
TGTGCCACGGGGGGTGACTCAGGGAAGGAGGCCCTCGGTCAGCCCCAGCATTTT
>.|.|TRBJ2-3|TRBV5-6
CASSFFLSDTQYF
TGTGCCAGCAGCTTCTTCCTATCAGATACGCAGTATTTT
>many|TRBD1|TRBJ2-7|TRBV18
CASSQTTGAADEQYF
TGTGCCAGCTCACAGACGACAGGGGCAGCGGACGAGCAGTACTTC
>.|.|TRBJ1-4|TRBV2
CASSGGSKFEKLFF
TGTGCCAGCAGTGGGGGCAGCAAGTTCGAAAAACTGTTTTTT
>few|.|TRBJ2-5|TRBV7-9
CASSFLGTGETQYF
TGTGCCAGCAGCTTCTTGGGAACGGGAGAGACCCAGTACTTC
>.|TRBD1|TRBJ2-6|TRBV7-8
CASSKFTTGSGANVLTF
TGTGCCAGCAGCAAATTCACGACAGGGTCTGGGGCCAACGTCCTGACTTTC
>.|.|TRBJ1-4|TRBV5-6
CASSLAGTANEKLFF
TGTGCCAGCAGCTTGGCCGGGACGGCGAATGAAAAACTGTTTTTT
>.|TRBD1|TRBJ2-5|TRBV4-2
CASSPATGQGGQETQYF
TGTGCCAGCAGCCCCGCGACGGGACAGGGAGGGCAAGAGACCCAGTACTTC
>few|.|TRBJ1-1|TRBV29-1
CSVVSSGGTEAFF
TGCAGCGTTGTATCCAGCGGCGGGACTGAAGCTTTCTTT
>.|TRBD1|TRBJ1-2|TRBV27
CASRPSPGQGDYGYTF
TGTGCCAGCCGACCTTCACCGGGACAGGGGGACTATGGCTACACCTTC
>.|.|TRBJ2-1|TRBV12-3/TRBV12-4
CASSFSYFSSYNEQFF
TGTGCCAGCAGTTTCTCCTACTTCAGCTCCTACAATGAGCAGTTCTTC
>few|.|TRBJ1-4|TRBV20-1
CSATGPGSGNEKLFF
TGCAGTGCGACAGGTCCAGGGTCGGGTAATGAAAAACTGTTTTTT
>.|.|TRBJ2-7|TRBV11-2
CASSLRVSSSYEQYF
TGTGCCAGCAGCCTGAGGGTCTCCTCCTCCTACGAGCAGTACTTC
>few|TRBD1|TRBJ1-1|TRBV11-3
CASSLGDRGNTEAFF
TGTGCCAGCAGCTTAGGGGACAGGGGGAACACTGAAGCTTTCTTT
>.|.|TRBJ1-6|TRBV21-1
CASSTGLKSSYNSPLHF
TGTGCCAGCAGCACCGGACTCAAGAGCTCCTATAATTCACCCCTCCACTTT
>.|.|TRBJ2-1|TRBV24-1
CATSVRSTNEQFF
TGTGCCACCAGTGTCCGGTCCACCAATGAGCAGTTCTTC
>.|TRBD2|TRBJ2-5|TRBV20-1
CSAPIAGAETQYF
TGCAGTGCTCCGATAGCGGGAGCTGAGACCCAGTACTTC
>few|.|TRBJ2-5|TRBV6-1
CASSEELTGGIEETQYF
TGTGCCAGCAGTGAAGAATTGACGGGGGGCATCGAGGAGACCCAGTACTTC
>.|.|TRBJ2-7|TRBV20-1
CSARTDSYEQYF
TGCAGTGCAAGGACCGACTCCTACGAGCAGTACTTC
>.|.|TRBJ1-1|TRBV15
CATSRASGGSNTEAFF
TGTGCCACCAGCAGAGCTAGTGGCGGATCGAACACTGAAGCTTTCTTT
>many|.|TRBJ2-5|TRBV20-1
CSARDRRGQETQYF
TGCAGTGCTAGAGATCGCAGGGGCCAAGAGACCCAGTACTTC